Listed here are 15 T cell receptor beta chains from one sample, sequenced in a study of shared clonotypes between healthy human individuals. The protocol was immunoSEQ multiplex PCR, while the TCRdb copy is restricted to in-frame clones and leaves out a portion. The profile covers around 980,000 clones, with more than 75% appearing a single time and around 0.61% taken by the ten largest. Material: memory CD4+ T cells from PBMCs. Subset indicated: CD45RA-negative fraction. The receptors stem from a man younger than 30 in good health. Some clones in this sample may be carry-over from other donors' samples.

A few counts support this clone. The chain employs TRBV4-1 and TRBJ1-2; tentative D call: TRBD1 (5 bases). V was cut by 4 bases and J by 6 bases, with 18 bases left in between. The germline V gene has CDR1 MGHRA and CDR2 YSYEKL. The CDR3 loop spans 15 amino acids. The CDR3 loop is CASSRTGAGRDGYTF. The DNA for the CDR3 is TGCGCCAGCAGCCGCACGGGAGCAGGGAGGGATGGCTACACCTTC.

The J gene is TRBJ1-5, the V gene TRBV10-3, with D perhaps TRBD1 (5 bases). Germline CDR1 and CDR2: ENHRY and SYGVKD. With 4 bases removed from V and 2 bases from J, the gap between germline ends came to 9 bases. The CDR3 covers 14 residues. The CDR3 is CAISAGGGNQPQHF. The CDR3 DNA follows: TGTGCCATCAGTGCGGGGGGAGGCAATCAGCCCCAGCATTTT.

This clone was recorded a few times. V is TRBV11-1 and J is TRBJ2-5; D possibly uses TRBD1 or TRBD2 (6 bases each). V lost 1 base and J 5 bases, leaving 11 bases between the germline ends. The CDR3 runs to 14 residues. Germline V gene sequence: CDR1 SGHAT, CDR2 FQDESV (reference sequence). Here the CDR3 reads CASSLGRGGETQYF. CDR3 coding DNA: TGTGCCAGCAGCTTAGGCAGGGGAGGTGAGACCCAGTACTTC. Combining the CDR3 with reference TRBV11-1 and TRBJ2-5 gives the whole variable domain EAEVAQSPRYKITEKSQAVAFWCDPISGHATLYWYRQILGQGPELLVQFQDESVVDDSQLPKDRFSAERLKGVDSTLKIQPAELGDSAMYLCASSLGRGGETQYFGPGTRLLVL.

The CDR3 is CASSFGGHEQFF. CDR3 coding DNA: TGTGCCAGCAGTTTTGGGGGCCATGAGCAGTTCTTC. V and J are TRBV28 and TRBJ2-1, with D possibly being TRBD1 (6 bases). Trimming took 3 bases from V and 8 from J, leaving 8 bases between them. This CDR3 is 12 amino acids long. CDR1 is MDHEN, CDR2 SYDVKM, per germline.

The chain couples TRBV11-1 to TRBJ2-7; possible D gene TRBD2, 5 bases. Germline CDR1 reads SGHAT; CDR2 reads FQDESV (reference sequence). This CDR3 has 16 amino acids. Trimming removed 5 bases at V and 0 bases at J, with 17 bases between. The CDR3 reads CASSPHEGDPSYEQYF. CDR3 coding DNA: TGTGCCAGCAGCCCCCATGAGGGCGACCCCTCCTACGAGCAGTACTTC.

The chain carries TRBV4-1 and TRBJ2-5; D unclear. With the DNA end fitting TRBJ2-7 better, the J assignment may be wrong. This CDR3 spans 13 amino acids. Germline V lookup: CDR1 MGHRA, CDR2 YSYEKL. The DNA for the CDR3 is TGCGCCAGCAGCCGTCCGCCAGCATACGAGCAGTACTTC. Protein: CASSRPPAYEQYF.

The rearrangement joins TRBV27 to TRBJ2-5; the D gene is possibly TRBD2 (6 bases). Trimming took off 6 bases at V and 5 bases at J, with 19 bases between the two ends. Germline-derived CDR1 and CDR2 are MNHEY and SMNVEV (reference sequence). The CDR3 runs to 15 residues. CDR3 in amino acids: CASRGGEGPRETQYF. DNA of the CDR3: TGTGCCAGCAGGGGGGGAGAGGGCCCTCGGGAGACCCAGTACTTC.

The chain employs TRBV19 and TRBJ2-7, with D unresolved. CDR1 LNHDA and CDR2 SQIVND come from the germline V gene (reference sequence). There are 14 residues in the CDR3. Trimming stripped 7 bases from V and 2 bases from J, with 15 bases between. The CDR3 protein is CASTKSITAYEQYF. CDR3 bases: TGTGCCAGTACAAAATCGATTACTGCCTACGAGCAGTACTTC.

The rearrangement links TRBV7-9 to TRBJ2-3; TRBD2 agrees at 8 bases. The CDR3 loop spans 14 amino acids. The germline CDR1 and CDR2 sequences are SEHNR and FQNEAQ (reference sequence). V lost 2 bases to trimming and J lost 4 bases; unmatched junction nucleotides: 2. CDR3 amino acids: CASSLRREADTQYF. The CDR3 DNA sequence: TGTGCCAGCAGCTTACGGCGGGAGGCAGATACGCAGTATTTT.

With regard to this clone: A much larger clone differs by one base, so this may be a read error. The chain recombines TRBV30 with TRBJ2-2; 10 positions match TRBD2. Trimming removed 0 bases from V and 7 bases from J; junction bases left unmatched: 5. The CDR3 runs to 15 residues. The germline CDR1 and CDR2 sequences are GTSNPN and SVGIG (reference sequence). The DNA for the CDR3 is TGTGCCTGGAGTGTACTCAGCGGGAGGGGCGGGGAGCTGTTTTTT. Translation gives CAWSVLSGRGGELFF.

Turning to this clone: Other DNA sequences in this specimen translate into the identical CDR3. The chain uses TRBV27 and TRBJ2-7, with D maybe TRBD1 (6 bases). The germline gives CDR1 MNHEY, CDR2 SMNVEV (reference sequence). Trimming stripped 6 bases from V and 7 bases from J, with 10 bases between. This CDR3 spans 11 amino acids. The CDR3, as DNA: TGTGCCAGCAGACAGGGAAGAGAGCAGTACTTC. Residues: CASRQGREQYF.

J is TRBJ2-7 and V is TRBV7-2; TRBD1 is a possible D gene (6 bases). The CDR3 contains 15 residues. CDR1 and CDR2 from the germline V gene are SGHTA and FQGNSA. V was cut by 5 bases and J by 1 base, with 15 bases left in between. CDR3 bases: TGTGCCAGCAGCATCTCCAGGGGCCTATCCTACGAGCAGTACTTC. Translating it yields CASSISRGLSYEQYF.

This chain links TRBV5-1 with TRBJ2-6; D call uncertain. Germline assignment: CDR1 SGHRS and CDR2 YFSETQ. V dropped 7 bases and J dropped 0 bases, with 11 bases sitting between them. The CDR3 contains 15 residues. The CDR3 nucleotides read TGCGCCAGCTTAAATGGCTACTCTGGGGCCAACGTCCTGACTTTC. It encodes CASLNGYSGANVLTF.

Concerning this clone itself: This may be a read error: a much more frequent sequence differs by one nucleotide. This rearrangement joins TRBV2 to TRBJ1-2; TRBD1 is a possible D gene (5 bases). The CDR3 has 11 residues. Trimming pared 1 base from V and 9 bases from J, leaving 6 bases between. Germline V gives CDR1 SNHLY, CDR2 FYNNEI. Here the CDR3 reads CASSEEGSYTF. The CDR3 DNA reads as TGTGCCAGCAGTGAAGAGGGGAGCTACACCTTC.

The V call is TRBV7-9, the J call TRBJ2-1; tentatively, D is TRBD2 (5 bases). The CDR3 spans 17 residues. Trimming took 5 bases from V and 8 from J, leaving 25 bases between them. The germline CDR1 and CDR2 sequences are SEHNR and FQNEAQ (reference sequence). The CDR3 loop reads CASSRKAGGHLGDEQFF. The CDR3 nucleotides are TGTGCCAGCAGCCGGAAGGCGGGCGGGCATTTGGGCGATGAGCAGTTCTTC.